This T cell receptor (beta chain) was observed in a study of blood T cells in healthy people across ages. The study's findings and limits: Roughly linear age-related decline in beta diversity appeared, significant by age about 37. Fewer expanded clones and more diversity marked long-lived versus aged donors.

For the second PCR, which ran for about 6 to 11 cycles, a sample-barcoded 5' primer and a J-beta primer mix were used. There were at least 3 million CDR3-containing paired-end reads obtained from each sample. A single record per CDR3 protein comes from TCRdb applying MiXCR to the 5' RACE reads. The table lists 1.5 million to 2 million distinct CDR3 sequences, roughly 27% of them singletons. This clonotype was seen many times. Antigen specificity is unknown. Trimming took 6 bases from V and 4 from J, leaving 12 bases between them. This CDR3 contains 13 residues. Looked up from germline, CDR1 is DFQATT and CDR2 is SNEGSKA (reference sequence).

Input material: blood. The chain combines TRBV20-1 with TRBJ1-4; a possible D gene is TRBD1 (6 bases). The TCR sequence derives from a woman in her thirties in good health. In nucleotides, the CDR3 is TGCAGTGCCCGGACAGTAGTTAATGAAAAACTGTTTTTT. This sequence encodes CSARTVVNEKLFF.